What follows are 8 T cell receptor beta chains derived from one specimen sequenced in a study of tumor and adjacent non-tumor tissue in lung cancer. Three rounds of nested PCR, following a modified ARM-PCR protocol, produced the TCRbeta library. TCRdb recomputed calls from the multiplex PCR reads with MiXCR, one row per CDR3 protein. In the table there are tens of thousands of distinct CDR3 sequences, around 70% of which are singletons. The template was RNA from unsorted bulk tissue. Sequencing used lung tumor tissue. The receptors come from a woman between 65 and 79 years old with non-small cell lung cancer.

Comment on this clonotype: Possible read error: a much larger clone is one base away. The chain combines TRBV12-3 or TRBV12-4 with TRBJ2-1, with 7 bases aligning to TRBD1. CDR3 size: 14 residues. With V trimmed by 6 bases and J by 7 bases, 9 bases remained unmatched. The CDR3 loop is CASSDTGDKNEQFF. The DNA for the CDR3 is TGTGCCAGCAGCGACACAGGGGATAAGAATGAGCAGTTCTTC.

Concerning this clonotype itself: A much bigger clone sits one base away, suggesting this may be a read error. This sequence joins TRBV28 and TRBJ1-5, with 7 bases lining up with TRBD1. CDR3 size: 18 residues. The V segment lost 5 bases and the J segment 1 base; nucleotides outside the gene matches: 14. The germline gives CDR1 MDHEN, CDR2 SYDVKM. CDR3 sequence reads: CASSPMTGSVGSNQPQHF. As DNA, the CDR3 is TGTGCCAGCAGTCCCATGACAGGGTCCGTGGGGAGCAATCAGCCCCAGCATTTT. Using reference TRBV28 and TRBJ1-5 for the parts outside the CDR3, the full variable domain is DVKVTQSSRYLVKRTGEKVFLECVQDMDHENMFWYRQDPGLGLRLIYFSYDVKMKEKGDIPEGYSVSREKKERFSLILESASTNQTSMYLCASSPMTGSVGSNQPQHFGDGTRLSIL.

On this clonotype itself: A clone one base away is much larger, so this may be a read error. The chain recombines TRBV20-1 with TRBJ1-2; a weak D match, TRBD1 (6 bases). V was cut by 2 bases and J by 4 bases, with 14 bases left in between. The CDR3 extends over 14 amino acids. From germline, CDR1 is DFQATT and CDR2 SNEGSKA (reference sequence). The CDR3 DNA sequence: TGCAGTGCTAGACCGCCAGGGGTCAGCTATGGCTACACCTTC. As protein: CSARPPGVSYGYTF.

In its sample, this clonotype was seen many times. This chain connects TRBV5-1 to TRBJ2-3; D may be TRBD1 (5 bases). V lost 4 bases and J 3 bases, leaving 18 bases between the germline ends. CDR3 length: 16 residues. Looked up from germline, CDR1 is SGHRS and CDR2 is YFSETQ. Written as DNA, the CDR3 is TGCGCCAGCAGCAGATCCGACAGCTTTCCGACAGATACGCAGTATTTT. Its protein product is CASSRSDSFPTDTQYF.

As for this clonotype: Compared with germline, one end of the junction differs, possibly owing to a read error. The chain uses TRBV29-1 and TRBJ1-2; perhaps TRBD1 as D (5 bases). CDR1 and CDR2 from the germline V gene are SQVTM and ANQGSEA. The CDR3 covers 13 residues. Written as DNA, the CDR3 is TGCTGCGTTGAAGATCAAGGGGATAGGGGCTACACCTTC. It yields the protein CCVEDQGDRGYTF.

The chain carries TRBV6-6 and TRBJ1-2; no definite D call. The V and J ends lost 7 bases and 4 bases respectively, with 10 bases between them. The CDR3 is 12 residues long. CDR1 and CDR2 (germline): MNHNY, SVGAGI (reference sequence). The DNA of the CDR3 is TGTGCCAGCACTGAGGCCACCTATGGCTACACCTTC. Protein: CASTEATYGYTF.

Regarding this clonotype: This sequence may be a read error, since a much larger clone differs from it by one base. The chain joins TRBV28 to TRBJ1-1; weak D call: TRBD1 (5 bases). The CDR3 length is 15 residues. Germline V gives CDR1 MDHEN, CDR2 SYDVKM. The V end lost 4 bases, the J end lost 2 bases, and 14 bases lay between the germline ends. CDR3 coding DNA: TGTGCCAGCAGTTCTGCCGTGACAGTAAACACTGAAGCTTTCTTT. Encoded protein: CASSSAVTVNTEAFF.

This clonotype came up once. This may be a read error, as it is one base from a much larger clone. The rearrangement joins TRBV20-1 to TRBJ2-7; 7 bases map to TRBD2. V lost 0 bases and J lost 10; bases outside the gene matches: 33. In germline, CDR1 is DFQATT, CDR2 SNEGSKA (reference sequence). CDR3 length equals 21 residues. The CDR3: CSARDLRSWESLQRAGGRQYF. Here the CDR3 DNA reads TGCAGTGCTAGAGATCTACGAAGTTGGGAGAGTTTACAGCGGGCGGGCGGGAGACAGTACTTC.